What follows are 32 T cell receptor beta chains derived from one specimen sequenced in a study of blood T cell repertoires in COVID-19. TCRdb's copy holds only in-frame clones and misses some; the assay was immunoSEQ multiplex PCR. The table shows over 110,000 clones, with 88% occurring only once. The specimen was peripheral blood. These receptors were collected from a human donor in a cohort sampled during active COVID-19.

J is TRBJ2-1 and V is TRBV19; 9 nucleotides align to TRBD1. The CDR3 totals 16 residues. Germline loops: CDR1 LNHDA, CDR2 SQIVND (reference sequence). The junction had 7 bases not matched to a gene; V was cut back by 2 bases and J by 5 bases. CDR3: CASSITGTGSNNEQFF. The CDR3 DNA follows: TGTGCCAGTAGTATAACCGGGACAGGGTCCAACAATGAGCAGTTCTTC.

The chain carries TRBV5-1 and TRBJ2-1; perhaps TRBD2 as D (6 bases). Trimming took off 3 bases at V and 4 bases at J, with 11 bases between the two ends. The CDR3 has 14 amino acids. Germline V gives CDR1 SGHRS, CDR2 YFSETQ. The CDR3 loop is CASSYSGTYNEQFF. DNA of the CDR3: TGCGCCAGCAGCTATAGCGGAACTTACAATGAGCAGTTCTTC.

This clone was seen a single time. V is TRBV5-1 and J is TRBJ2-7; possible D gene TRBD2, 5 bases. Looked up from germline, CDR1 is SGHRS and CDR2 is YFSETQ. Trimming shortened V by 2 bases and J by 0 bases, and 15 bases separated the two germline ends. The CDR3 covers 16 residues. CDR3 nucleotide sequence: TGCGCCAGCAGCTTCCGCTCCGGGGTGGCCTCCTACGAGCAGTACTTC. Translating gives CASSFRSGVASYEQYF.

The rearrangement joins TRBV10-3 to TRBJ2-3, with 7 bases matching TRBD2. The CDR3 sequence is 14 residues long. With V trimmed by 3 bases and J by 1 base, 1 base remained unmatched. CDR1 and CDR2 (germline): ENHRY, SYGVKD. The CDR3 sequence is CAISDAGGTDTQYF. Written as DNA, the CDR3 is TGTGCCATCAGTGATGCGGGGGGCACAGATACGCAGTATTTT.

The V call is TRBV6-5, the J call TRBJ1-3; 7 nucleotides match TRBD1. V trimming: 6 bases; J trimming: 0 bases; junction bases outside the gene matches: 5. The CDR3 sequence is 15 residues long. Germline V CDR1 and CDR2: MNHEY, SVGAGI. CDR3 nucleotide sequence: TGTGCCAGCAGGAGACAGGGCGACTCTGGAAACACCATATATTTT. Protein sequence: CASRRQGDSGNTIYF.

V gene TRBV7-9 combines with J gene TRBJ2-5; 8 positions match TRBD1. CDR1 is SEHNR, CDR2 FQNEAQ, per germline (reference sequence). This CDR3 comprises 14 residues. V dropped 3 bases and J dropped 4; count of bases not matched to a gene: 4. The CDR3 is CASSLGRGRETQYF. The DNA for the CDR3 is TGTGCCAGCAGCTTGGGCAGGGGGCGAGAGACCCAGTACTTC.

This chain uses TRBV5-4 with TRBJ2-7, with unresolved D. Trimming pared 0 bases from V and 3 bases from J, leaving 10 bases between. Germline lookup yields CDR1 SGHNT and CDR2 YYREEE (reference sequence). The CDR3 is 14 residues long. The CDR3 region is CASSLEGSGYEQYF. CDR3 nucleotide sequence: TGTGCCAGCAGCTTGGAAGGATCGGGCTACGAGCAGTACTTC.

The chain joins TRBV19 to TRBJ1-1; D call uncertain. The germline V gene encodes CDR1 LNHDA and CDR2 SQIVND (reference sequence). The length of the CDR3 is 14 residues. Trimming cost V 0 bases and J 5 bases, with 10 bases left between them. The CDR3: CASSIDLRGTEAFF. Here the CDR3 DNA reads TGTGCCAGTAGTATAGATCTCCGAGGGACTGAAGCTTTCTTT.

This clone was detected only once. The chain has TRBV27 and TRBJ2-7; no definite D call. Per germline, CDR1 MNHEY and CDR2 SMNVEV (reference sequence). Trimming shortened V by 2 bases and J by 4 bases, and 15 bases separated the two germline ends. The CDR3 covers 15 residues. The CDR3 DNA is TGTGCCAGCAGTTTAACATTCGGAGATCCTTACGAGCAGTACTTC. Its translation is CASSLTFGDPYEQYF.

The V call is TRBV7-2, the J call TRBJ1-2, with 9 bases that match TRBD1. The junction had 10 bases not matched to a gene; V was cut back by 10 bases and J by 7 bases. The CDR3 loop spans 13 amino acids. Germline V gene data show CDR1 as SGHTA and CDR2 as FQGNSA. The CDR3 protein is CAIGEQGASGYTF. Written as DNA, the CDR3 is TGTGCCATCGGCGAACAGGGGGCCTCTGGCTACACCTTC. The variable domain in full, completed from reference TRBV7-2 and TRBJ1-2, reads GAGVSQSPSNKVTEKGKDVELRCDPISGHTALYWYRQSLGQGLEFLIYFQGNSAPDKSGLPSDRFSAERTGGSVSTLTIQRTQQEDSAVYLCAIGEQGASGYTFGSGTRLTVV.

V usage is TRBV7-9 and J usage is TRBJ2-5; 12 bases are a match to TRBD2. J lost 5 bases, V lost 5 bases, and 9 bases had no gene match. Germline assignment: CDR1 SEHNR and CDR2 FQNEAQ (reference sequence). The CDR3 contains 16 residues. The DNA of the CDR3 is TGTGCCAGCAGCCTTACTAGCGGGGGGCCGGGGGAGACCCAGTACTTC. It specifies CASSLTSGGPGETQYF.

The chain carries TRBV19 and TRBJ1-1; TRBD1 matches at 7 bases. This CDR3 has 13 residues. The germline CDR1 and CDR2 sequences are LNHDA and SQIVND (reference sequence). The ends lost 7 bases at V and 1 base at J; junction bases unmatched: 3. The CDR3 loop is CASKGQPNTEAFF. CDR3 DNA: TGTGCCAGTAAGGGACAGCCGAACACTGAAGCTTTCTTT.

This clone occurred many times. The chain couples TRBV7-3 to TRBJ2-7; 8 bases fit TRBD1. The V and J ends lost 3 bases and 4 bases, in that order; junction bases with no gene match: 2. Germline CDR1 is SGHTA and CDR2 is FQGTGA. The CDR3 is made up of 13 amino acids. The CDR3 loop is CASSFGQGYEQYF. CDR3 in DNA: TGTGCCAGCAGCTTTGGACAGGGTTACGAGCAGTACTTC.

J is TRBJ1-6 and V is TRBV5-4; 10 bases are shared with TRBD1. Germline CDR1 reads SGHNT; CDR2 reads YYREEE (reference sequence). The CDR3 is 16 amino acids. With 4 bases clipped from V and 5 bases from J, the junction kept 6 bases outside the gene matches. The CDR3 DNA reads as TGTGCCAGCAGCGCCCGGACAGGGGGGAATAATTCACCCCTCCACTTT. This codes for CASSARTGGNNSPLHF. Filled out from reference TRBV5-4 and TRBJ1-6, the complete variable domain reads ETGVTQSPTHLIKTRGQQVTLRCSSQSGHNTVSWYQQALGQGPQFIFQYYREEENGRGNFPPRFSGLQFPNYSSELNVNALELDDSALYLCASSARTGGNNSPLHFGNGTRLTVT.

This clone was counted once. The V and J genes are TRBV2 and TRBJ1-5; D uncertain. The ends were cut back, 2 bases at V and 1 base at J, with 6 bases in the middle. Germline CDR1 is SNHLY and CDR2 is FYNNEI. There are 14 residues in the CDR3. The CDR3 sequence is CASSESVSNQPQHF. The CDR3, as DNA: TGTGCCAGCAGTGAATCCGTGAGCAATCAGCCCCAGCATTTT.

The rearrangement links TRBV2 to TRBJ1-2; D may be TRBD1 (6 bases). With 2 bases removed from V and 5 bases from J, the gap between germline ends came to 18 bases. This CDR3 contains 16 residues. CDR1 and CDR2 (germline): SNHLY, FYNNEI. The CDR3 sequence is CASSETPTGGGYGYTF. CDR3 nucleotide sequence: TGTGCCAGCAGTGAAACTCCGACAGGCGGTGGGTATGGCTACACCTTC.

CDR3 DNA: TGTGCCAGCAGCTTGCCGGGACTAGCGACCGACTACGAGCAGTACTTC. Its protein is CASSLPGLATDYEQYF. The rearrangement uses TRBV5-4 and TRBJ2-7; 10 bases are shared with TRBD2. V shed 1 base, J shed 3 bases, and the junction held 7 bases outside the gene matches. The CDR3 is 16 amino acids. Germline V lookup: CDR1 SGHNT, CDR2 YYREEE (reference sequence).

The chain employs TRBV27 and TRBJ1-2; D is perhaps TRBD1 (5 bases). CDR1 MNHEY and CDR2 SMNVEV come from the germline V gene (reference sequence). V lost 7 bases to trimming and J lost 4 bases, with 16 bases between them. CDR3 length equals 14 residues. The CDR3: CASKPLGGGYGYTF. DNA for the CDR3: TGTGCCAGCAAACCGTTAGGCGGGGGCTATGGCTACACCTTC.

The V gene is TRBV9, the J gene TRBJ1-3; D is uncertain. Germline V gives CDR1 SGDLS, CDR2 YYNGEE. The CDR3 has 15 residues. V was cut by 0 bases and J by 2 bases, with 9 bases left in between. In nucleotides, the CDR3 is TGTGCCAGCAGCGTAGGGAGGGCAGCTGGAAACACCATATATTTT. The encoded protein is CASSVGRAAGNTIYF.

V and J are TRBV7-8 and TRBJ2-1; TRBD1 aligns across 8 bases. In germline, CDR1 is SGHVS, CDR2 FQNEAQ. The CDR3 is 15 amino acids. Unmatched junction bases numbered 6, after V lost 1 base and J lost 7 bases. The CDR3 sequence: CASSLVTGVENEQFF. CDR3 in DNA: TGTGCCAGCAGCTTAGTGACAGGGGTGGAAAATGAGCAGTTCTTC.

This clone was observed once. V and J are TRBV27 and TRBJ1-2, with D tentatively TRBD1 (6 bases). Germline CDR1 and CDR2: MNHEY and SMNVEV (reference sequence). V dropped 5 bases and J dropped 8 bases, with 18 bases sitting between them. The CDR3 is 14 residues long. The CDR3 reads CASSGPSEGGGYTF. The CDR3 DNA reads TGTGCCAGCAGTGGTCCAAGCGAGGGGGGGGGCTACACCTTC.

This clone was counted between two and nine times. J is TRBJ2-7 and V is TRBV30, with D maybe TRBD2 (6 bases). The CDR3 has 14 residues. Trimming stripped 0 bases from V and 7 bases from J, with 16 bases between. Per the germline V gene, CDR1 is GTSNPN and CDR2 is SVGIG (reference sequence). CDR3: CAWSVRGLTGEQYF. In DNA, the CDR3 is TGTGCCTGGAGTGTAAGGGGACTGACGGGGGAGCAGTACTTC. Looking up the rest from reference TRBV30 and TRBJ2-7 gives the full variable domain: SQTIHQWPATLVQPVGSPLSLECTVEGTSNPNLYWYRQAAGRGLQLLFYSVGIGQISSEVPQNLSASRPQDRQFILSSKKLLLSDSGFYLCAWSVRGLTGEQYFGPGTRLTVT.

V and J are TRBV30 and TRBJ1-2; D unresolved. The CDR3 loop spans 18 amino acids. Germline-derived CDR1 and CDR2 are GTSNPN and SVGIG (reference sequence). Trimming stripped 2 bases from V and 2 bases from J, with 24 bases between. This CDR3 reads CAWSPPGRSGLLNYGYTF. The CDR3 nucleotides read TGTGCCTGGAGTCCCCCCGGAAGGTCAGGACTCCTAAACTATGGCTACACCTTC.

The chain recombines TRBV12-2 with TRBJ1-4. TRBV12-2 is listed as a pseudogene. This CDR3 contains 19 residues. CDR3 nucleotides: TGTGCAAGTCGCTTAGTCCCCCGGCGGGGGGCGGCGACTAATGAAAAACTGTTTTTT. The encoded protein is CASRLVPRRGAATNEKLFF.

The chain uses TRBV4-1 and TRBJ2-4, with D maybe TRBD2 (7 bases). The CDR3 sequence is 18 residues long. From germline, CDR1 is MGHRA and CDR2 YSYEKL. V was pared by 1 base and J by 9 bases, with 25 bases between. Written as DNA, the CDR3 is TGCGCCAGCAGCCAAGGAGGTGGACGGGGGGCGAGTGTGGGCATTCAGTACTTC. It yields the protein CASSQGGGRGASVGIQYF.

This chain joins TRBV6-2 or TRBV6-3 and TRBJ2-3; 13 bases map to TRBD2. The germline V gene encodes CDR1 MNHEY and CDR2 SVGEGT. The CDR3 is made up of 17 amino acids. V lost 4 bases, J lost 6 bases, and 10 bases stayed unmatched. CDR3: CASSSSRTSGGWDTQYF. The DNA for the CDR3 is TGTGCCAGCAGTTCGTCCAGGACTAGCGGGGGCTGGGATACGCAGTATTTT.

The chain is built from TRBV5-8 and TRBJ1-2; 8 nucleotides line up with TRBD1. J lost 8 bases, V lost 6 bases, and 6 bases had no gene match. The CDR3 consists of 12 residues. Germline lookup yields CDR1 SGHTS and CDR2 YDEGEE. Written as DNA, the CDR3 is TGTGCCAGCACCGACAGGGGAGGCGGCTACACCTTC. Protein sequence: CASTDRGGGYTF.

The rearrangement joins TRBV2 to TRBJ1-5; weak D call: TRBD1 (6 bases). Germline CDR1 is SNHLY and CDR2 is FYNNEI. The CDR3 sequence is 14 residues long. Deletions cut 4 bases from V and 2 bases from J, with 9 bases between. This chain's CDR3 is CASSVGGRNQPQHF. The CDR3 DNA reads as TGTGCCAGCAGTGTGGGGGGGCGCAATCAGCCCCAGCATTTT.

The J gene is TRBJ1-2, the V gene TRBV2, with D maybe TRBD1 (6 bases). The CDR3 runs to 16 residues. Germline V gives CDR1 SNHLY, CDR2 FYNNEI. V was pared by 2 bases and J by 3 bases, with 16 bases between. The CDR3 sequence: CASSEPEDRLHYGYTF. DNA of the CDR3: TGTGCCAGCAGTGAACCCGAGGACAGACTCCACTATGGCTACACCTTC. Full variable domain (missing parts from reference TRBV2 and TRBJ1-2): EPEVTQTPSHQVTQMGQEVILRCVPISNHLYFYWYRQILGQKVEFLVSFYNNEISEKSEIFDDQFSVERPDGSNFTLKIRSTKLEDSAMYFCASSEPEDRLHYGYTFGSGTRLTVV.

This clone was seen once. The chain joins TRBV5-1 to TRBJ1-3; D gene uncertain. The CDR3 runs to 16 residues. Looked up from germline, CDR1 is SGHRS and CDR2 is YFSETQ. V was cut by 0 bases and J by 4 bases, with 14 bases left in between. CDR3 nucleotide sequence: TGCGCCAGCAGCTTGGTAGCTGGAGTCGTGGGAAACACCATATATTTT. It codes for CASSLVAGVVGNTIYF.

This rearrangement joins TRBV2 to TRBJ1-2; D remains unclear. This CDR3 has 12 amino acids. CDR1 and CDR2 (germline): SNHLY, FYNNEI. V lost 4 bases, J lost 2 bases, and 5 bases lay in between. CDR3 coding DNA: TGTGCCAGCAGTGGAGGGAACTATGGCTACACCTTC. It is translated as CASSGGNYGYTF. Drawing the rest from reference TRBV2 and TRBJ1-2, the complete variable domain is EPEVTQTPSHQVTQMGQEVILRCVPISNHLYFYWYRQILGQKVEFLVSFYNNEISEKSEIFDDQFSVERPDGSNFTLKIRSTKLEDSAMYFCASSGGNYGYTFGSGTRLTVV.

The V and J genes are TRBV7-9 and TRBJ1-1, with a weak D call TRBD1 (5 bases). CDR3 length equals 12 residues. The V and J ends lost 1 base and 6 bases respectively, with 6 bases between them. Looked up from germline, CDR1 is SEHNR and CDR2 is FQNEAQ (reference sequence). CDR3 sequence reads: CASSLGGAEAFF. In DNA, the CDR3 is TGTGCCAGCAGCTTAGGGGGGGCTGAAGCTTTCTTT.